What follows are 31 T cell receptor beta chains derived from one specimen sequenced in a study of T cells after posttransplantation cyclophosphamide. Controls had myeloablative marrow grafts with methotrexate and calcineurin inhibitor, sampled at 1 year. TCRdb's table, derived via immunoSEQ multiplex PCR, lists solely in-frame clones and lacks some. The table has 16,000 or so clones, 85% seen once; the top ten hold about 27%. Sequenced here: PBMCs, sampled after allogeneic stem cell transplant with calcineurin inhibitor and methotrexate. The receptors derive from a female patient aged 18 to 30 who received an allogeneic stem cell transplant from an unrelated donor, was CMV-positive, and had acute and chronic GVHD. Some T cells may arise from the graft donor.

This clone was detected a few times. The chain couples TRBV4-1 to TRBJ1-4; D unclear. The germline CDR1 and CDR2 sequences are MGHRA and YSYEKL. The CDR3 is 15 residues long. Trimming removed 2 bases from V and 3 bases from J, with 10 bases in between. CDR3 protein: CASSQPTVSNEKLFF. CDR3 coding DNA: TGCGCCAGCAGCCAACCCACTGTCTCTAATGAAAAACTGTTTTTT.

This rearrangement joins TRBV5-6 to TRBJ2-3, with 8 bases aligning to TRBD2. The CDR3 contains 18 residues. The germline V gene encodes CDR1 SGHDT and CDR2 YYEEEE. V was pared by 0 bases and J by 4 bases, with 13 bases of the junction left unmatched. CDR3 region: CASSLGGWSGRKADTQYF. Written as DNA, the CDR3 is TGTGCCAGCAGCTTGGGAGGTTGGAGCGGGAGAAAGGCAGATACGCAGTATTTT. Variable domain in full (rest from reference TRBV5-6 and TRBJ2-3): DAGVTQSPTHLIKTRGQQVTLRCSPKSGHDTVSWYQQALGQGPQFIFQYYEEEERQRGNFPDRFSGHQFPNYSSELNVNALLLGDSALYLCASSLGGWSGRKADTQYFGPGTRLTVL.

The chain combines TRBV5-4 with TRBJ2-1, with 8 nucleotides matching TRBD2. The CDR3 consists of 15 residues. From germline, CDR1 is SGHNT and CDR2 YYREEE (reference sequence). Unmatched junction bases numbered 6, after V lost 4 bases and J lost 3 bases. The CDR3 here is CASSKTGTSYNEQFF. For the CDR3, the DNA is TGTGCCAGCAGCAAAACCGGGACTAGCTACAATGAGCAGTTCTTC.

The V gene is TRBV28, the J gene TRBJ1-2; D is perhaps TRBD1 (5 bases). V lost 4 bases and J 1 base, leaving 16 bases between the germline ends. Germline V gene lookup returns CDR1 MDHEN and CDR2 SYDVKM. CDR3 length equals 16 residues. CDR3 sequence reads: CASSSLWQGINYGYTF. The CDR3 DNA is TGTGCCAGCAGTTCCCTATGGCAGGGCATTAACTATGGCTACACCTTC.

This clone was observed a few times. This sequence joins TRBV11-3 and TRBJ2-3; TRBD1 matches at 7 bases. V lost 3 bases, J lost 3 bases, and 6 bases stayed unmatched. Germline CDR1 reads SGHNT; CDR2 reads YENEEA. The CDR3 length is 15 residues. This CDR3 is CASSLTGSKTDTQYF. The DNA for the CDR3 is TGTGCCAGCAGCTTGACAGGGAGTAAGACAGATACGCAGTATTTT.

V is TRBV5-1 and J is TRBJ1-3; D uncertain. Per germline, CDR1 SGHRS and CDR2 YFSETQ. The length of the CDR3 is 14 residues. V dropped 4 bases and J dropped 1 base, with 9 bases sitting between them. CDR3 residues: CASSPGMSGNTIYF. The CDR3 nucleotides are TGCGCCAGCAGCCCCGGGATGTCTGGAAACACCATATATTTT.

The rearrangement uses TRBV10-3 and TRBJ1-5, with 9 bases fitting TRBD1. Germline CDR1 and CDR2: ENHRY and SYGVKD. The CDR3 is 14 amino acids. The ends lost 3 bases at V and 5 bases at J; junction bases unmatched: 2. In DNA, the CDR3 is TGTGCCATCAGTGATGGGGACAGGGATCAGCCCCAGCATTTT. Protein sequence: CAISDGDRDQPQHF.

The chain combines TRBV11-2 with TRBJ2-3; 8 positions agree with TRBD2. CDR3 length: 13 amino acids. Germline loops: CDR1 SGHAT, CDR2 FQNNGV. After removal of 8 bases from V and 1 base from J, the junction contained 2 bases not matched to a gene. The CDR3 DNA follows: TGTGCCAGCTTTAGCGGGGGCACAGATACGCAGTATTTT. The encoded protein is CASFSGGTDTQYF.

The chain combines TRBV14 with TRBJ2-2; D is possibly TRBD1 (6 bases). This CDR3 region has 15 residues. CDR1 SGHDN and CDR2 FVKESK come from the germline V gene. With 1 base removed from V and 9 bases from J, the gap between germline ends came to 15 bases. The CDR3 region is CASSQGTGRHRELFF. The DNA for the CDR3 is TGTGCCAGCAGCCAAGGTACAGGGCGGCACCGGGAGCTGTTTTTT.

The chain recombines TRBV7-9 with TRBJ2-2; 7 bases are a match to TRBD1. The germline CDR1 and CDR2 sequences are SEHNR and FQNEAQ (reference sequence). The length of the CDR3 is 15 residues. J was trimmed by 4 bases and V by 4 bases; bases with no gene match: 6. The CDR3 loop reads CASSSPGGFTGELFF. DNA for the CDR3: TGTGCCAGCAGCTCCCCAGGGGGTTTCACCGGGGAGCTGTTTTTT.

The chain combines TRBV19 with TRBJ2-2; 9 bases line up with TRBD1. The CDR3 covers 14 residues. The V gene's germline CDR1 is LNHDA and CDR2 SQIVND (reference sequence). With V trimmed by 6 bases and J by 1 base, 0 bases remained unmatched. The CDR3 nucleotides are TGTGCCAGTAGGACAGGGGGGAACACCGGGGAGCTGTTTTTT. Translated: CASRTGGNTGELFF.

The rearrangement uses TRBV5-1 and TRBJ2-2, with D unclear. The germline gives CDR1 SGHRS, CDR2 YFSETQ. V was shortened by 0 bases and J by 1 base, with 10 bases between the two germline ends. The CDR3 loop spans 16 amino acids. DNA of the CDR3: TGCGCCAGCAGCTTGGGTCTAACCTTGAACACCGGGGAGCTGTTTTTT. This translates into CASSLGLTLNTGELFF.

This clone was found once. The V gene is TRBV4-1, the J gene TRBJ1-1, with 7 bases aligning to TRBD1. This CDR3 spans 17 amino acids. Germline CDR1 reads MGHRA; CDR2 reads YSYEKL. V lost 5 bases and J lost 4; bases outside the gene matches: 16. The CDR3 loop reads CASSETGNVWPSTEAFF. CDR3 DNA: TGCGCCAGCAGCGAGACAGGGAATGTGTGGCCGAGCACTGAAGCTTTCTTT.

This chain joins TRBV5-1 and TRBJ2-1; 14 bases align to TRBD2. The CDR3 is made up of 15 amino acids. CDR1 and CDR2 (germline): SGHRS, YFSETQ. With V trimmed by 4 bases and J by 9 bases, 6 bases remained unmatched. CDR3 sequence (DNA): TGCGCCAGCAGCCCCGGGACTAGCGGGAGTCGTGAGCAGTTCTTC. Amino acid sequence: CASSPGTSGSREQFF.

This clone ranks as medium-sized. The V and J genes are TRBV6-1 and TRBJ2-7, with 15 nucleotides matching TRBD2. The CDR3 is 15 residues long. The V gene end was trimmed by 4 bases and the J gene end by 8 bases; junction bases not matched to a gene: 6. Looked up from germline, CDR1 is MNHNS and CDR2 is SASEGT. CDR3 sequence (DNA): TGTGCCAGCAGTGCCCGGACTAGCGGGAGGGCACAGCAGTACTTC. It codes for CASSARTSGRAQQYF.

This clone was observed a single time. The chain recombines TRBV7-8 with TRBJ2-5; no firm D call. Looked up from germline, CDR1 is SGHVS and CDR2 is FQNEAQ. This CDR3 has 17 residues. With 4 bases removed from V and 4 bases from J, the gap between germline ends came to 22 bases. CDR3 sequence (DNA): TGTGCCAGCAGCTCCCGCTTCCCCAAATCTCTCAGAGAGACCCAGTACTTC. It is translated as CASSSRFPKSLRETQYF.

The chain recombines TRBV10-3 with TRBJ2-2; 8 bases are a match to TRBD2. CDR3 length equals 14 residues. CDR1 and CDR2 (germline): ENHRY, SYGVKD. With 8 bases clipped from V and 5 bases from J, the junction kept 7 bases outside the gene matches. CDR3 residues: CAILAGGGTGELFF. The CDR3 DNA reads as TGTGCCATCCTAGCGGGTGGGGGTACCGGGGAGCTGTTTTTT.

The gene calls are TRBV29-1 and TRBJ1-5, with 11 positions matching TRBD1. V gave up 6 bases and J gave up 6 bases; unmatched junction bases: 1. CDR1 is SQVTM, CDR2 ANQGSEA, per germline. The CDR3 contains 12 residues. CDR3 region: CSVGQGGQPQHF. Written as DNA, the CDR3 is TGCAGCGTGGGACAGGGGGGTCAGCCCCAGCATTTT.

J is TRBJ1-4 and V is TRBV19; tentative D call: TRBD1 (6 bases). Germline CDR1 and CDR2: LNHDA and SQIVND (reference sequence). The V gene lost 6 bases and the J gene lost 2 bases, with 13 bases spanning the gap. CDR3 size: 15 residues. In nucleotides, the CDR3 is TGTGCCAGTAGGACAGGCCAATGGACTAATGAAAAACTGTTTTTT. This encodes CASRTGQWTNEKLFF.

This chain uses TRBV30 with TRBJ2-5; 7 nucleotides line up with TRBD1. CDR1 GTSNPN and CDR2 SVGIG come from the germline V gene (reference sequence). The J segment lost 7 bases and the V segment lost 0 bases, leaving 11 bases of the junction unmatched. The length of the CDR3 is 15 residues. The CDR3 DNA is TGTGCCTGGAGTGTACCACAGGGGACCTATCGGACCCAGTACTTC. This codes for CAWSVPQGTYRTQYF.

The CDR3 spells CSVDGSGGEQFF. In nucleotides, the CDR3 is TGCAGCGTTGATGGTAGCGGGGGTGAGCAGTTCTTC. This chain uses TRBV29-1 with TRBJ2-1, with 9 bases aligning to TRBD2. CDR1 and CDR2 from the germline V gene are SQVTM and ANQGSEA. There are 12 residues in the CDR3. After removal of 3 bases from V and 9 bases from J, the junction contained 3 bases not matched to a gene.

V gene TRBV7-9 combines with J gene TRBJ2-7, with D maybe TRBD2 (5 bases). Germline V gene lookup returns CDR1 SEHNR and CDR2 FQNEAQ (reference sequence). V shed 5 bases and J shed 0 bases, with 11 bases lying between them. The CDR3 runs 14 residues. The CDR3 DNA is TGTGCCAGCAGCAGACCGGGGAACTCCTACGAGCAGTACTTC. Protein product: CASSRPGNSYEQYF.

This clone was recorded once. The CDR3 coding sequence is TGTGCCAGCAGCCAAGATGATACAATGACTAGCGGACCCTACAATGAGCAGTTCTTC. Translation: CASSQDDTMTSGPYNEQFF. The chain employs TRBV4-2 and TRBJ2-1; TRBD2 matches 9 bases. CDR3 length: 19 amino acids. Losses at the gene ends were 0 bases for V and 2 bases for J; bases not matched to a gene: 11. Germline-derived CDR1 and CDR2 are LGHNA and YNFKEQ.

This clone was recorded once. This chain connects TRBV10-3 to TRBJ2-5; TRBD1 matches at 11 bases. This CDR3 has 15 residues. The ends lost 6 bases at V and 4 bases at J; junction bases unmatched: 7. Germline assignment: CDR1 ENHRY and CDR2 SYGVKD. The CDR3, as DNA: TGTGCCATCAGGCGGGACAGGGGGGGACTAGAGACCCAGTACTTC. This sequence encodes CAIRRDRGGLETQYF.

The chain uses TRBV6-5 and TRBJ1-1; weak D call: TRBD1 (5 bases). The V gene's germline CDR1 is MNHEY and CDR2 SVGAGI. The V and J ends lost 6 bases and 1 base respectively, with 9 bases between them. There are 13 residues in the CDR3. CDR3 amino acids: CASSLDRNTEAFF. DNA for the CDR3: TGTGCCAGCAGCCTCGACAGGAACACTGAAGCTTTCTTT.

The CDR3, as DNA: TGTGCCTGGAGTTTCGGGGTCGGGGGTCAGCCCCAGCATTTT. Its translation is CAWSFGVGGQPQHF. V is TRBV30 and J is TRBJ1-5; a possible D gene is TRBD1 (5 bases). V shed 2 bases and J shed 6 bases, with 14 bases lying between them. CDR1 GTSNPN and CDR2 SVGIG come from the germline V gene (reference sequence). The length of the CDR3 is 14 residues.

The chain recombines TRBV5-1 with TRBJ1-5; 8 bases agree with TRBD1. Per germline, CDR1 SGHRS and CDR2 YFSETQ. V dropped 4 bases and J dropped 4; count of bases not matched to a gene: 7. This CDR3 comprises 15 residues. The CDR3 sequence is CASSPGQGENQPQHF. The DNA of the CDR3 is TGCGCCAGCAGCCCTGGACAGGGTGAAAATCAGCCCCAGCATTTT.

The gene calls are TRBV6-5 and TRBJ1-2; a weak D match, TRBD1 (6 bases). Germline-derived CDR1 and CDR2 are MNHEY and SVGAGI. V lost 5 bases, J lost 9 bases, and 16 bases lay in between. This CDR3 has 13 amino acids. DNA for the CDR3: TGTGCCAGCAGTGAGTGGACAGTTCCTCGCTACACCTTC. This gives the protein CASSEWTVPRYTF.

V and J are TRBV5-1 and TRBJ2-7; D uncertain. Germline values: CDR1 SGHRS, CDR2 YFSETQ. The V gene lost 0 bases and the J gene lost 3 bases, with 4 bases spanning the gap. The CDR3 covers 12 residues. This CDR3 is CASSLGGYEQYF. The CDR3 DNA sequence: TGCGCCAGCAGCTTGGGAGGCTACGAGCAGTACTTC.

This clone was detected only a few times. V gene TRBV19 combines with J gene TRBJ1-1; D not certain. There are 15 residues in the CDR3. The V and J ends lost 3 bases and 1 base respectively, with 12 bases between them. Per the germline V gene, CDR1 is LNHDA and CDR2 is SQIVND (reference sequence). The CDR3 nucleotides are TGTGCCAGTAGTATCGGTGTGGGGAGGAACACTGAAGCTTTCTTT. It is translated as CASSIGVGRNTEAFF.

The chain has TRBV5-1 and TRBJ1-4, with D perhaps TRBD1 (6 bases). The CDR3 has 14 amino acids. Germline V lookup: CDR1 SGHRS, CDR2 YFSETQ. The V end lost 1 base, the J end lost 8 bases, and 12 bases lay between the germline ends. The CDR3 DNA is TGCGCCAGCAGCTTGAGGCAGGGGAACGAAAAACTGTTTTTT. This encodes CASSLRQGNEKLFF.